A single sample is the source of the 20 T cell receptor beta chains below, sequenced in a study of cytomegalovirus exposure and HLA in healthy donors. PCR amplification relied on 60 Vbeta primers (plus 13 Jbeta primers). Method: immunoSEQ multiplex PCR; TCRdb's copy keeps in-frame clones and lacks some. The table has fewer than 150,000 clones, 60% to 85% seen once. The sequenced material came from PBMCs. All receptors come from a man aged 45-65 years in good health and CMV-seropositive.

The chain employs TRBV6-6 and TRBJ1-1; 11 nucleotides match TRBD1. CDR1 is MNHNY and CDR2 is SVGAGI in the germline V gene (reference sequence). Unmatched junction bases numbered 6, after V lost 6 bases and J lost 3 bases. CDR3 length: 15 amino acids. The CDR3 coding sequence is TGTGCCAGCAGCAAGGGACAGGGGGGATACACTGAAGCTTTCTTT. Encoded protein: CASSKGQGGYTEAFF.

This rearrangement joins TRBV2 to TRBJ2-1, with 8 bases identical to TRBD2. CDR1 SNHLY and CDR2 FYNNEI come from the germline V gene. The CDR3 loop spans 12 amino acids. With V trimmed by 5 bases and J by 8 bases, 2 bases remained unmatched. The CDR3 reads CASSSGSYEQFF. The DNA of the CDR3 is TGTGCCAGCAGTAGCGGGAGCTATGAGCAGTTCTTC.

The CDR3 is CSVSGQGPMNTEAFF. DNA for the CDR3: TGCAGCGTTTCCGGACAGGGACCCATGAACACTGAAGCTTTCTTT. The V call is TRBV29-1, the J call TRBJ1-1; TRBD1 matches 8 bases. Per the germline V gene, CDR1 is SQVTM and CDR2 is ANQGSEA. The CDR3 sequence is 15 residues long. V gave up 5 bases and J gave up 0 bases; unmatched junction bases: 8.

V gene TRBV2 combines with J gene TRBJ2-5, with D possibly TRBD1 on 5 matching bases. This CDR3 has 13 residues. Trimming stripped 8 bases from V and 4 bases from J, with 14 bases between. Per the germline V gene, CDR1 is SNHLY and CDR2 is FYNNEI. CDR3 nucleotide sequence: TGTGCCAGCCAGGGCCTGCCGGGAGAGACCCAGTACTTC. Protein sequence: CASQGLPGETQYF.

This clone has just a few counts. The J gene is TRBJ1-1, the V gene TRBV30; possible D gene TRBD1, 6 bases. The germline V and J ends were trimmed by 8 bases and 5 bases, with 24 bases remaining between them. Germline V gene lookup returns CDR1 GTSNPN and CDR2 SVGIG (reference sequence). CDR3 length equals 15 residues. The CDR3 DNA is TGTGCCGGGGGCGGGGGACCGCTTTCCCGGACTGAAGCTTTCTTT. Translation: CAGGGGPLSRTEAFF.

This chain connects TRBV5-1 to TRBJ2-1; no clear D gene. The V and J ends lost 1 base and 5 bases respectively, with 10 bases between them. The CDR3 is made up of 14 amino acids. Germline V lookup: CDR1 SGHRS, CDR2 YFSETQ. CDR3 amino acids: CASSLSTKNNEQFF. CDR3 sequence (DNA): TGCGCCAGCAGCTTGAGTACAAAGAACAATGAGCAGTTCTTC.

The chain is built from TRBV6-5 and TRBJ1-2; 7 nucleotides match TRBD1. CDR3 length equals 15 residues. Germline-derived CDR1 and CDR2 are MNHEY and SVGAGI. The V gene end was trimmed by 5 bases and the J gene end by 4 bases; junction bases not matched to a gene: 10. CDR3 residues: CASSNRQGGGYGYTF. CDR3 nucleotides: TGTGCCAGCAGTAACAGACAGGGAGGAGGCTATGGCTACACCTTC.

This chain uses TRBV10-3 with TRBJ1-3, with D hard to call. The CDR3 covers 15 residues. Germline loops: CDR1 ENHRY, CDR2 SYGVKD. The V end was cut by 2 bases, the J end by 4 bases, with 12 bases between. This CDR3 is CAISESASPGNTIYF. The CDR3 nucleotides read TGTGCCATCAGTGAGAGCGCGTCGCCCGGAAACACCATATATTTT.

The V call is TRBV5-1, the J call TRBJ2-7; a weak D match, TRBD2 (5 bases). This CDR3 spans 16 amino acids. The V and J ends lost 4 bases and 2 bases respectively, with 19 bases between them. CDR1 and CDR2 (germline): SGHRS, YFSETQ. CDR3 in amino acids: CASSTGPGDNTYEQYF. The CDR3 DNA reads TGCGCCAGCAGCACCGGTCCCGGGGATAATACCTACGAGCAGTACTTC.

The genes are TRBV7-2 and TRBJ1-2; possibly TRBD1 for D (6 bases). Germline CDR1 is SGHTA and CDR2 is FQGNSA. The CDR3 extends over 15 amino acids. V lost 6 bases to trimming and J lost 5 bases, with 19 bases between them. CDR3 DNA: TGTGCCAGCAGTCAGTATCGTCAGGGGCGTTATGGCTACACCTTC. It specifies CASSQYRQGRYGYTF.

The chain uses TRBV30 and TRBJ1-3; maybe TRBD1 (5 bases). The CDR3 contains 14 residues. Germline values: CDR1 GTSNPN, CDR2 SVGIG (reference sequence). The V end was cut by 3 bases, the J end by 0 bases, with 9 bases between. The CDR3 region is CAWRRGYSGNTIYF. DNA of the CDR3: TGTGCCTGGAGGCGGGGGTACTCTGGAAACACCATATATTTT. Using reference TRBV30 and TRBJ1-3 for the parts outside the CDR3, the full variable domain is SQTIHQWPATLVQPVGSPLSLECTVEGTSNPNLYWYRQAAGRGLQLLFYSVGIGQISSEVPQNLSASRPQDRQFILSSKKLLLSDSGFYLCAWRRGYSGNTIYFGEGSWLTVV.

Concerning this clone: One end of the junction varies from germline; a read error may be responsible. V is TRBV5-5 and J is TRBJ1-5, with TRBD1 as a possible D gene (6 bases). The CDR3 loop spans 17 amino acids. CDR1 is SGHKS and CDR2 is YYEKEE in the germline V gene (reference sequence). Written as DNA, the CDR3 is TGTGCCAGCAGCTTGGATAGGGGGTACAATAGCTATCAGCCCCAGCATTTT. Amino acids: CASSLDRGYNSYQPQHF. Filled out from reference TRBV5-5 and TRBJ1-5, the complete variable domain reads DAGVTQSPTHLIKTRGQQVTLRCSPISGHKSVSWYQQVLGQGPQFIFQYYEKEERGRGNFPDRFSARQFPNYSSELNVNALLLGDSALYLCASSLDRGYNSYQPQHFGDGTRLSIL.

The chain joins TRBV28 to TRBJ2-7, with 8 positions matching TRBD1. V shed 3 bases and J 6 bases; nucleotides not matched to a gene: 7. CDR1 and CDR2 from the germline V gene are MDHEN and SYDVKM. The CDR3 extends over 14 amino acids. CDR3: CASSLIQGDSEQYF. The CDR3, as DNA: TGTGCCAGCAGTTTGATACAGGGGGATAGCGAGCAGTACTTC.

In DNA form, the CDR3 reads TGTGCCAGCAGCGAGGACAGCTATCAGCCCCAGCATTTT. Residues: CASSEDSYQPQHF. The gene calls are TRBV7-2 and TRBJ1-5; TRBD1 might be the D (6 bases). The CDR3 has 13 residues. CDR1 SGHTA and CDR2 FQGNSA come from the germline V gene. Trimming stripped 5 bases from V and 5 bases from J, with 10 bases between.

The chain's CDR3 is CASSGPDRGSYEQYF. CDR3 DNA: TGTGCCAGCAGTGGTCCGGACAGGGGTTCCTACGAGCAGTACTTC. The rearrangement links TRBV6-1 to TRBJ2-5; 9 nucleotides align to TRBD1. The better agreement between TRBJ2-7 and the DNA end casts doubt on the J call. CDR1 is MNHNS and CDR2 is SASEGT in the germline V gene. This CDR3 region has 15 residues.

The chain joins TRBV5-4 to TRBJ2-2, with 7 positions matching TRBD2. The CDR3 covers 15 residues. Losses at the gene ends were 6 bases for V and 2 bases for J; bases not matched to a gene: 7. CDR1 and CDR2 from the germline V gene are SGHNT and YYREEE (reference sequence). The CDR3 here is CASTSGEGNTGELFF. The DNA for the CDR3 is TGTGCCAGCACGAGCGGGGAGGGTAACACCGGGGAGCTGTTTTTT.

This chain uses TRBV5-1 with TRBJ1-1; tentatively, D is TRBD1 (5 bases). V was pared by 1 base and J by 1 base, with 14 bases between. Germline CDR1 is SGHRS and CDR2 is YFSETQ. This CDR3 is built from 16 residues. CDR3 nucleotide sequence: TGCGCCAGCAGCTTGACGCCAGGGCTACGGAACACTGAAGCTTTCTTT. Protein: CASSLTPGLRNTEAFF.

The V and J genes are TRBV29-1 and TRBJ2-3; no clear D gene. V was cut by 8 bases and J by 6 bases, with 15 bases left in between. The germline V gene has CDR1 SQVTM and CDR2 ANQGSEA. This CDR3 spans 12 amino acids. The CDR3 protein is CSIRYRRDTQYF. The DNA for the CDR3 is TGCAGCATCCGGTACCGCCGGGATACGCAGTATTTT.

J is TRBJ2-3 and V is TRBV4-2, with a tentative D call TRBD2 (6 bases). Deletions cut 0 bases from V and 2 bases from J, with 15 bases between. The length of the CDR3 is 17 residues. The germline CDR1 and CDR2 sequences are LGHNA and YNFKEQ. The CDR3 reads CASSQEVLARNTDTQYF. The CDR3 coding sequence is TGTGCCAGCAGCCAAGAAGTCCTAGCGAGAAACACAGATACGCAGTATTTT.

This chain uses TRBV6-6 with TRBJ2-1, with D tentatively TRBD2 (6 bases). Germline V lookup: CDR1 MNHNY, CDR2 SVGAGI (reference sequence). The CDR3 length is 15 residues. V dropped 4 bases and J dropped 1 base, with 11 bases sitting between them. CDR3 in DNA: TGTGCCAGCAGTTCCCGGACTACTTCCTACAATGAGCAGTTCTTC. Amino acids: CASSSRTTSYNEQFF.